The T cell receptor beta chain under discussion was sequenced for a study of quantifying T cell responses using KT2 cells. Study-wide context: RNA was reverse transcribed with TCR alpha and beta constant-region primers. Study-wide results and caveats: Even the lowest spike-in, about one KT2 cell per 100,000 PBMC, yielded detectable KT2 sequences. KT2 sequence counts showed saturation when very many KT2 cells were spiked in.

A single-stranded UMI oligo with SP2 sequence was ligated to cDNA 3' ends. First-round PCR used four to five cycles and beta primers RC1.1 and RC1.2 covering TRBC1 and TRBC2. From the UMI-ligation and nested PCR reads, TCRdb called clonotypes with MiXCR, one entry per CDR3 protein. The table records tens of thousands of distinct CDR3 sequences, under 14% of them present only once. In regard to this clonotype: Its cognate antigen is unknown.

The source of this sequence is a human donor. Specimen: PBMCs spiked with cells of the T cell clone KT2.

CDR3 protein: CASSLGGATTDTQYF. The CDR3 DNA reads as TGTGCCAGCAGTTTGGGGGGGGCCACCACAGATACGCAGTATTTT. The chain uses TRBV12-3 or TRBV12-4 and TRBJ2-3, with D maybe TRBD2 (7 bases). This CDR3 has 15 amino acids. Between the trimmed V and J ends, which lost 3 bases and 2 bases, there was a span of 12 bases.